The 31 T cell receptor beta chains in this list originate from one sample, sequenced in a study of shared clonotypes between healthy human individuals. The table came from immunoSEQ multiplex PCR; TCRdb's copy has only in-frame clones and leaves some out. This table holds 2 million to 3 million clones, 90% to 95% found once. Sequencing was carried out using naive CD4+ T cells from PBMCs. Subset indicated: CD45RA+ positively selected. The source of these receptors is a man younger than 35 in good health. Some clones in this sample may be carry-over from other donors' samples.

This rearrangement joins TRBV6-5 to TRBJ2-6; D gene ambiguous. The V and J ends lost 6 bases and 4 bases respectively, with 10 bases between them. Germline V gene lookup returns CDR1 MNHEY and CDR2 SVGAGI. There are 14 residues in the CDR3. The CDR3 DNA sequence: TGTGCCAGCAGACCCGTTGCGGGGGCCAACGTCCTGACTTTC. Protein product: CASRPVAGANVLTF.

The CDR3 here is CASISDRAYANYGYTF. In DNA form, the CDR3 reads TGCGCCAGCATTTCGGACAGGGCCTACGCTAACTATGGCTACACCTTC. The chain is built from TRBV23-1 and TRBJ1-2; 8 positions agree with TRBD1. TRBV23-1 is annotated as an ORF whose role is uncertain. Unmatched junction bases numbered 10, after V lost 7 bases and J lost 0 bases. This CDR3 has 16 residues.

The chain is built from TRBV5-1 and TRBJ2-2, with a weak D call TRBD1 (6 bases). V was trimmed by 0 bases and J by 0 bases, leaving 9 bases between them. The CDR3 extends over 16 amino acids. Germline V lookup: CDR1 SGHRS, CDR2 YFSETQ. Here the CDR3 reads CASSLVRDTNTGELFF. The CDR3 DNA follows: TGCGCCAGCAGCTTGGTCCGGGACACGAACACCGGGGAGCTGTTTTTT. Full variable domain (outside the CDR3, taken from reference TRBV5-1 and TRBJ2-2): KAGVTQTPRYLIKTRGQQVTLSCSPISGHRSVSWYQQTPGQGLQFLFEYFSETQRNKGNFPGRFSGRQFSNSRSEMNVSTLELGDSALYLCASSLVRDTNTGELFFGEGSRLTVL.

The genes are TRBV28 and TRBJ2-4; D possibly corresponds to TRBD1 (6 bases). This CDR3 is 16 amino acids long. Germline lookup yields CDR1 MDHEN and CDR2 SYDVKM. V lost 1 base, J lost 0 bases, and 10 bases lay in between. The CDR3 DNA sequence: TGTGCCAGCAGTTTATTTGGGACACAAGCCAAAAACATTCAGTACTTC. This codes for CASSLFGTQAKNIQYF.

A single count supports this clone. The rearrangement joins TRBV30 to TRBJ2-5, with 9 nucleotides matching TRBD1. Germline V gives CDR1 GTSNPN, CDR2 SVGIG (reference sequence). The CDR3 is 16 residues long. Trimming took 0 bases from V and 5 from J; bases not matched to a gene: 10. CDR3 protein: CAWSVFGGQGGETQYF. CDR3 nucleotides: TGTGCCTGGAGTGTCTTCGGGGGACAGGGTGGTGAGACCCAGTACTTC.

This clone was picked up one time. CDR3 in DNA: TGTGCCAGCAGCCCGACAGTAGCGGGAAATGGCAATGAGCAGTTCTTC. Protein: CASSPTVAGNGNEQFF. The J gene is TRBJ2-1, the V gene TRBV7-3; TRBD2 matches at 8 bases. V lost 5 bases to trimming and J lost 6 bases; unmatched junction nucleotides: 12. Germline loops: CDR1 SGHTA, CDR2 FQGTGA. The CDR3 totals 16 residues.

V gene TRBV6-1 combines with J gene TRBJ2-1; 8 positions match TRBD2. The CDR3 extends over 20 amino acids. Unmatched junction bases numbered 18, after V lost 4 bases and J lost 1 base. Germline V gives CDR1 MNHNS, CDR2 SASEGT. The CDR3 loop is CASSGRLAGGFGRSYNEQFF. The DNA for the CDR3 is TGTGCCAGCAGTGGTCGATTGGCGGGAGGTTTTGGTCGGTCCTACAATGAGCAGTTCTTC.

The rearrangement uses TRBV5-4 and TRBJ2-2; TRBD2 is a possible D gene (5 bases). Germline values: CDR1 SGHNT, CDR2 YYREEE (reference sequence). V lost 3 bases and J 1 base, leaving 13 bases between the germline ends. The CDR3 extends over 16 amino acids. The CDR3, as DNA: TGTGCCAGCAGCTCATACAGCGGAGGGAACACCGGGGAGCTGTTTTTT. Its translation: CASSSYSGGNTGELFF.

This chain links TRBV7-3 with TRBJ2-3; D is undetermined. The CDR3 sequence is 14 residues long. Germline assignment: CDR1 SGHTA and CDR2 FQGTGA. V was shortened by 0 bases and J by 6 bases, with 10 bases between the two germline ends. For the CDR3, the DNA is TGTGCCAGCAGCTTAACCGCCGCAGCCGATACGCAGTATTTT. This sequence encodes CASSLTAAADTQYF.

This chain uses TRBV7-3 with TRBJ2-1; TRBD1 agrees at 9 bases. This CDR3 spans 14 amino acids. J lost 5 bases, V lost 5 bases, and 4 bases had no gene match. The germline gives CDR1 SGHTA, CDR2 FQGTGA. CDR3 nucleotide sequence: TGTGCCAGCAGCATCCGGGACAGGGACAATGAGCAGTTCTTC. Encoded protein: CASSIRDRDNEQFF. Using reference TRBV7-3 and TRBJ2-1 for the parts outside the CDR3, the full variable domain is GAGVSQTPSNKVTEKGKYVELRCDPISGHTALYWYRQSLGQGPEFLIYFQGTGAADDSGLPNDRFFAVRPEGSVSTLKIQRTERGDSAVYLCASSIRDRDNEQFFGPGTRLTVL.

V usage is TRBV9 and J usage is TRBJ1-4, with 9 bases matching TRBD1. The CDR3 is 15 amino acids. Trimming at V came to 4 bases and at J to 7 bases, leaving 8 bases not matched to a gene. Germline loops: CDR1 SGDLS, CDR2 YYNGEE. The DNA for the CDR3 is TGTGCCAGCAGCCCCAGACAGGGGGTGGGTGAAAAACTGTTTTTT. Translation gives CASSPRQGVGEKLFF.

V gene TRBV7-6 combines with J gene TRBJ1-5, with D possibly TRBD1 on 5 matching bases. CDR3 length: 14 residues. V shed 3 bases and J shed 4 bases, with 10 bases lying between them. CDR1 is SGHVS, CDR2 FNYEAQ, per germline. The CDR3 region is CASSFVEGNQPQHF. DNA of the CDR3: TGTGCCAGCAGCTTCGTCGAGGGGAATCAGCCCCAGCATTTT. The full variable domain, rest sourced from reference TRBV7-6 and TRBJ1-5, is GAGVSQSPRYKVTKRGQDVALRCDPISGHVSLYWYRQALGQGPEFLTYFNYEAQQDKSGLPNDRFSAERPEGSISTLTIQRTEQRDSAMYRCASSFVEGNQPQHFGDGTRLSIL.

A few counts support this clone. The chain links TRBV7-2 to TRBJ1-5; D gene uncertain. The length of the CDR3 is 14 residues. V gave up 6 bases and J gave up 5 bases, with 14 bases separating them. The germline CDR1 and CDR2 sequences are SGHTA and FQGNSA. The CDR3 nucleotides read TGTGCCAGCAGTTTCGTTATGAGTGATCAGCCCCAGCATTTT. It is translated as CASSFVMSDQPQHF.

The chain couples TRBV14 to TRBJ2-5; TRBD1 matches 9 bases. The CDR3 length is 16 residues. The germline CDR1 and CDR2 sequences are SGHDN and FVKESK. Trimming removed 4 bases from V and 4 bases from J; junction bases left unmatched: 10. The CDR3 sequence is CASSRRTGQGGETQYF. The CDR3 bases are TGTGCCAGCAGCCGACGTACGGGACAGGGAGGAGAGACCCAGTACTTC.

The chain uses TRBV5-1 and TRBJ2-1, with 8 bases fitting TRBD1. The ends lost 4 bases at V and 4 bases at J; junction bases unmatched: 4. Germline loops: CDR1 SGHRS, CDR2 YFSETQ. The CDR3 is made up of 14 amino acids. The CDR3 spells CASSTDRGYNEQFF. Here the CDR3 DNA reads TGCGCCAGCAGCACCGACAGGGGATACAATGAGCAGTTCTTC.

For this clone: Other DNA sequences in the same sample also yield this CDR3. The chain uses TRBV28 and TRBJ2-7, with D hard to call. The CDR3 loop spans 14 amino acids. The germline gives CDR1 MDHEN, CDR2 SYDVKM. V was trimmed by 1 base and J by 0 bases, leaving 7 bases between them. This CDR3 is CASSLSGGSYEQYF. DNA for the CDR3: TGTGCCAGCAGTTTATCGGGCGGCTCCTACGAGCAGTACTTC.

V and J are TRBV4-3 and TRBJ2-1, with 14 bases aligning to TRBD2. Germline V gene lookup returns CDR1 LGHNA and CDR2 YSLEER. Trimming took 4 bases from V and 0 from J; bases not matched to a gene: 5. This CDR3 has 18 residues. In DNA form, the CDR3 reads TGCGCCAGCAGCCGCACCGGGACTAGCGGGAGCTCCTACAATGAGCAGTTCTTC. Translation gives CASSRTGTSGSSYNEQFF.

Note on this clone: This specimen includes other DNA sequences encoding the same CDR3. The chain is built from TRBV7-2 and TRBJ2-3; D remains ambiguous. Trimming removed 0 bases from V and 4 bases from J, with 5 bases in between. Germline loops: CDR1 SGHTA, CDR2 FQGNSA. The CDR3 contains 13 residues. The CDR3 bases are TGTGCCAGCAGCTTAGCTCCCCCAGATACGCAGTATTTT. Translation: CASSLAPPDTQYF. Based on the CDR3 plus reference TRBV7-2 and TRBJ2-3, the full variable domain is GAGVSQSPSNKVTEKGKDVELRCDPISGHTALYWYRQSLGQGLEFLIYFQGNSAPDKSGLPSDRFSAERTGGSVSTLTIQRTQQEDSAVYLCASSLAPPDTQYFGPGTRLTVL.

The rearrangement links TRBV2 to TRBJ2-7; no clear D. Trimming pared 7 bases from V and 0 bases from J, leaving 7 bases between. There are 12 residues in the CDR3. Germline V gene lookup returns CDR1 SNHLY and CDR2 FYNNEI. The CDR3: CASNTDSYEQYF. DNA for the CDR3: TGTGCCAGCAACACAGACTCCTACGAGCAGTACTTC.

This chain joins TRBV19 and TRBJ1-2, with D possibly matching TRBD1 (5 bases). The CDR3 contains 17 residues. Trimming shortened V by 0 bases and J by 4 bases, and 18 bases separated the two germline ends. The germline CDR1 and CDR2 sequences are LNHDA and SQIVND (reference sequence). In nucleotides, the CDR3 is TGTGCCAGTAGTATAGATCGCCTGGGGGGGGATTCCTATGGCTACACCTTC. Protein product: CASSIDRLGGDSYGYTF.

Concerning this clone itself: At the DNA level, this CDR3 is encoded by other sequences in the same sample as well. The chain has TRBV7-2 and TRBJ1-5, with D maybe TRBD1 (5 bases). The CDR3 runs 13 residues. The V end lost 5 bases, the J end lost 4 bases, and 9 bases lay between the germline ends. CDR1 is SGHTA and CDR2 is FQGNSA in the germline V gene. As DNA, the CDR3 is TGTGCCAGCAGCCTGGACACGAATCAGCCCCAGCATTTT. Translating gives CASSLDTNQPQHF.

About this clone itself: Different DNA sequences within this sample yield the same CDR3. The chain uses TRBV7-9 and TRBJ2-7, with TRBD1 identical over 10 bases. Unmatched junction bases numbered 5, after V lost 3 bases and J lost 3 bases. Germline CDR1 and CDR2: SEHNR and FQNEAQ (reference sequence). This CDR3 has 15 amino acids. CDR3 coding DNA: TGTGCCAGCAGCTTGGGACAGGGGCGCTACTACGAGCAGTACTTC. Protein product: CASSLGQGRYYEQYF.

CDR3 loop: CASSDSNQPQHF. The DNA of the CDR3 is TGTGCCAGCAGTGATAGCAATCAGCCCCAGCATTTT. This rearrangement joins TRBV11-2 to TRBJ1-5; D remains ambiguous. There are 12 residues in the CDR3. Trimming shortened V by 6 bases and J by 0 bases, and 3 bases separated the two germline ends. Germline-derived CDR1 and CDR2 are SGHAT and FQNNGV.

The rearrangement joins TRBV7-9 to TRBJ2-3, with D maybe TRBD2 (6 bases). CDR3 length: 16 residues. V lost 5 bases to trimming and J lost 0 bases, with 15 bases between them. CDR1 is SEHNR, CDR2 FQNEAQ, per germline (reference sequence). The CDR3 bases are TGTGCCAGCAGCCCCCACCCGGGGAGGAGCACAGATACGCAGTATTTT. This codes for CASSPHPGRSTDTQYF.

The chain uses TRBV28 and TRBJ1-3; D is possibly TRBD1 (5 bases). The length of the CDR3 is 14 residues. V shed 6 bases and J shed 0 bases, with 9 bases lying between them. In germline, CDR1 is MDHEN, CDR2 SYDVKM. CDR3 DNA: TGTGCCAGCAGGGGGCAGGACTCTGGAAACACCATATATTTT. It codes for CASRGQDSGNTIYF.

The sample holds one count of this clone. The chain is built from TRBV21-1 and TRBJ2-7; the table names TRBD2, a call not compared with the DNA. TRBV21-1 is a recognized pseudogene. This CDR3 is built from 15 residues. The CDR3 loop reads CASSVARESAYEQYF. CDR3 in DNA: TGTGCCAGCAGCGTGGCGCGGGAATCCGCCTACGAGCAGTACTTC.

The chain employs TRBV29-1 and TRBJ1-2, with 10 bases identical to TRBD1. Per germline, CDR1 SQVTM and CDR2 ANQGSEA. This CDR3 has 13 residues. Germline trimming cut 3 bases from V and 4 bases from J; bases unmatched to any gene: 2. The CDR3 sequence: CSVDWTGGYGYTF. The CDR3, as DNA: TGCAGCGTTGACTGGACAGGGGGCTATGGCTACACCTTC.

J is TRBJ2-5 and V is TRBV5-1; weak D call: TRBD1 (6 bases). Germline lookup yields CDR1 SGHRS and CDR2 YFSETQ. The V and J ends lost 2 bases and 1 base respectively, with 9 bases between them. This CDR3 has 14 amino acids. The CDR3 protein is CASSFRTAQETQYF. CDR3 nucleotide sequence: TGCGCCAGCAGCTTTCGGACAGCCCAAGAGACCCAGTACTTC.

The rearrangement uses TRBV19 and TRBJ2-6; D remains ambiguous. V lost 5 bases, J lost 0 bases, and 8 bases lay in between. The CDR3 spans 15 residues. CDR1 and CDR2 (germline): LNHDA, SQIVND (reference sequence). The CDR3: CASSSRNSGANVLTF. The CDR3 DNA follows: TGTGCCAGTAGTTCGAGGAACTCTGGGGCCAACGTCCTGACTTTC.

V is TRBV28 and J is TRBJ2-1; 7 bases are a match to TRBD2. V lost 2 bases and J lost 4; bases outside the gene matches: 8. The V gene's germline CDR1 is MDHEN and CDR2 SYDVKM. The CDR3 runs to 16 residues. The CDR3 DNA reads TGTGCCAGCAGTTTAGTCAGGGAGGGCCATTACAATGAGCAGTTCTTC. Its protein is CASSLVREGHYNEQFF.

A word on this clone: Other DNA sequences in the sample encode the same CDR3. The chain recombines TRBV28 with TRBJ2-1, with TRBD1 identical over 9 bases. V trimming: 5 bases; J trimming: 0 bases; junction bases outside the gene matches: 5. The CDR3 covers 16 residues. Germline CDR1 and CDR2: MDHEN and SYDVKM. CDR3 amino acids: CASSVPGQGSYNEQFF. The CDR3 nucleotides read TGTGCCAGCAGTGTTCCGGGACAGGGCTCCTACAATGAGCAGTTCTTC. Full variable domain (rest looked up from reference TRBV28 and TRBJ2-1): DVKVTQSSRYLVKRTGEKVFLECVQDMDHENMFWYRQDPGLGLRLIYFSYDVKMKEKGDIPEGYSVSREKKERFSLILESASTNQTSMYLCASSVPGQGSYNEQFFGPGTRLTVL.